One and the same sample provided the 29 T cell receptor beta chains below, sequenced in a study of early T cells in non-severe SARS-CoV-2 infection. TCRdb re-derived calls from the 5' RACE reads in MiXCR, one entry per CDR3 protein. Counted here are 51,000 or so distinct CDR3 sequences, 11% occurring once; the ten biggest clones make up about 12%. The source material was whole blood. Every receptor here comes from an adult who was a healthcare worker with PCR-confirmed SARS-CoV-2 infection or an uninfected control (not recorded which).

This clonotype has at least ten counts. This sequence joins TRBV5-4 and TRBJ2-7, with 7 nucleotides matching TRBD1. CDR1 and CDR2 (germline): SGHNT, YYREEE (reference sequence). The length of the CDR3 is 13 residues. The junction had 6 bases not matched to a gene; V was cut back by 5 bases and J by 4 bases. Here the CDR3 DNA reads TGTGCCAGCAGAGCCGGGACAGAGTACGAGCAGTACTTC. Translating gives CASRAGTEYEQYF.

The chain combines TRBV4-2 with TRBJ1-1, with TRBD1 identical over 7 bases. This CDR3 contains 15 residues. Germline-derived CDR1 and CDR2 are LGHNA and YNFKEQ. The V gene end was trimmed by 4 bases and the J gene end by 1 base; junction bases not matched to a gene: 6. The chain's CDR3 is CASSPERTGNTEAFF. The DNA for the CDR3 is TGTGCCAGCAGCCCTGAGAGGACAGGGAACACTGAAGCTTTCTTT.

There are many counts of this clonotype. The V gene is TRBV20-1, the J gene TRBJ2-7; 9 nucleotides line up with TRBD1. This CDR3 is built from 14 residues. V lost 5 bases and J lost 1; bases outside the gene matches: 6. Germline loops: CDR1 DFQATT, CDR2 SNEGSKA (reference sequence). In DNA, the CDR3 is TGCAGTGCTCCCACAGGGGGCGATTCCTACGAGCAGTACTTC. Translation gives CSAPTGGDSYEQYF.

This clonotype was detected only a few times. The CDR3 region has the DNA TGTGCCAGCAGCTTAACAGTCTTGGGGCCAACTAGCCGGGGGGAGACCCAGTACTTC. As protein: CASSLTVLGPTSRGETQYF. V usage is TRBV7-8 and J usage is TRBJ2-5; TRBD2 might be the D (6 bases). The length of the CDR3 is 19 residues. Germline lookup yields CDR1 SGHVS and CDR2 FQNEAQ. Trimming cost V 2 bases and J 5 bases, with 27 bases left between them.

This chain links TRBV7-9 with TRBJ2-1; 9 bases match TRBD2. Looked up from germline, CDR1 is SEHNR and CDR2 is FQNEAQ (reference sequence). This CDR3 region has 16 residues. Losses at the gene ends were 0 bases for V and 7 bases for J; bases not matched to a gene: 7. The CDR3, as DNA: TGTGCCAGCAGCTTAGCGAGGACTAGCGTAGATAATGAGCAGTTCTTC. It specifies CASSLARTSVDNEQFF.

A few counts support this clonotype. J is TRBJ1-2 and V is TRBV5-1, with a possible D match to TRBD1 (5 bases). V was pared by 1 base and J by 7 bases, with 17 bases between. CDR3 length: 15 residues. Germline CDR1 reads SGHRS; CDR2 reads YFSETQ. CDR3 sequence (DNA): TGCGCCAGCAGCTTGAGCCAGGCGGGGACGAGTGGCTACACCTTC. It codes for CASSLSQAGTSGYTF.

This clonotype was recorded at least ten times. The rearrangement joins TRBV12-3 or TRBV12-4 to TRBJ1-1; D not certain. The CDR3 runs 16 residues. Trimming removed 1 base from V and 4 bases from J, with 16 bases in between. CDR3 nucleotides: TGTGCCAGCAGTTTAGTCCCCCCCCGAGGAGGCACTGAAGCTTTCTTT. Encoded protein: CASSLVPPRGGTEAFF.

This clonotype has ten or more counts. The chain has TRBV7-9 and TRBJ2-5; D ambiguous. This CDR3 is 13 amino acids long. The ends were cut back, 2 bases at V and 4 bases at J, with 8 bases in the middle. Germline CDR1 and CDR2: SEHNR and FQNEAQ (reference sequence). The CDR3 bases are TGTGCCAGCAGCTTAAATTTTGGAGAGACCCAGTACTTC. Translating it yields CASSLNFGETQYF.

The V and J genes are TRBV13 and TRBJ2-7; D remains unclear. This CDR3 contains 12 residues. CDR1 is PRHDT and CDR2 is FYEKMQ in the germline V gene (reference sequence). Trimming took 5 bases from V and 3 from J, leaving 8 bases between them. Here the CDR3 reads CASSADRYEQYF. CDR3 in DNA: TGTGCCAGCAGCGCCGACCGCTACGAGCAGTACTTC.

Many counts were recorded for this clonotype. The V gene is TRBV28, the J gene TRBJ2-1; no reliable D call. The length of the CDR3 is 11 residues. V was cut by 7 bases and J by 8 bases, with 9 bases left in between. The germline gives CDR1 MDHEN, CDR2 SYDVKM. The CDR3 loop reads CASMFRHEQFF. The CDR3 DNA reads TGTGCCAGCATGTTTCGTCATGAGCAGTTCTTC. The full variable domain, with the rest looked up from reference TRBV28 and TRBJ2-1, is DVKVTQSSRYLVKRTGEKVFLECVQDMDHENMFWYRQDPGLGLRLIYFSYDVKMKEKGDIPEGYSVSREKKERFSLILESASTNQTSMYLCASMFRHEQFFGPGTRLTVL.

This clonotype has just a few counts. V gene TRBV21-1 combines with J gene TRBJ1-1; TRBD1, the table's D call, lacks a check against the DNA. TRBV21-1 corresponds to a pseudogene. The CDR3 has 15 residues. CDR3 in DNA: TGTGCCAGCAGTCAAGAGACAGGGGGCCACACTGAAGCTTTCTTT. Translated: CASSQETGGHTEAFF.

This clonotype came up a few times. The rearrangement links TRBV20-1 to TRBJ2-5, with D perhaps matching TRBD1 or TRBD2 (5 bases each). Germline lookup yields CDR1 DFQATT and CDR2 SNEGSKA (reference sequence). Trimming removed 3 bases at V and 7 bases at J, with 27 bases between. CDR3 length equals 17 residues. This CDR3 is CSARTGGGGRSGWTQYF. DNA for the CDR3: TGCAGTGCTAGGACTGGCGGTGGGGGACGCTCTGGGTGGACCCAGTACTTC.

This clonotype occurred a few times. The genes are TRBV5-1 and TRBJ2-3; TRBD2 aligns across 7 bases. Trimming removed 4 bases from V and 1 base from J; junction bases left unmatched: 6. The CDR3 spans 15 residues. Germline-derived CDR1 and CDR2 are SGHRS and YFSETQ. The CDR3 coding sequence is TGCGCCAGCAGCCCGAGCGGGGTCGGCACAGATACGCAGTATTTT. As protein: CASSPSGVGTDTQYF.

This clonotype was seen ten or more times. V usage is TRBV4-2 and J usage is TRBJ2-1, with TRBD2 identical over 10 bases. Losses at the gene ends were 0 bases for V and 8 bases for J; bases not matched to a gene: 16. This CDR3 has 19 residues. From germline, CDR1 is LGHNA and CDR2 YNFKEQ. The DNA for the CDR3 is TGTGCCAGCAGCCAAGATCCCATGGTAGCGGGAGGAATTAGGGATGAGCAGTTCTTC. Its protein is CASSQDPMVAGGIRDEQFF.

This clonotype was counted ten times or more. The rearrangement joins TRBV10-3 to TRBJ1-2; 10 nucleotides agree with TRBD1. This CDR3 has 20 amino acids. Per the germline V gene, CDR1 is ENHRY and CDR2 is SYGVKD. The V and J ends lost 4 bases and 8 bases, in that order; junction bases with no gene match: 25. The CDR3 protein is CAISGLQLGQGKRGEEGYTF. The CDR3 DNA sequence: TGTGCCATCAGTGGCCTTCAATTGGGACAGGGGAAGAGGGGAGAAGAGGGCTACACCTTC.

This clonotype has a handful of counts. The rearrangement joins TRBV7-9 to TRBJ2-1; D is unresolved. V lost 8 bases, J lost 2 bases, and 16 bases lay in between. Germline CDR1 SEHNR, CDR2 FQNEAQ (reference sequence). This CDR3 is built from 15 residues. The CDR3 region has the DNA TGTGCCAGCTCTTCTACCTTGGGTACCTACAATGAGCAGTTCTTC. This translates into CASSSTLGTYNEQFF. Full variable domain (missing parts from reference TRBV7-9 and TRBJ2-1): DTGVSQNPRHKITKRGQNVTFRCDPISEHNRLYWYRQTLGQGPEFLTYFQNEAQLEKSRLLSDRFSAERPKGSFSTLEIQRTEQGDSAMYLCASSSTLGTYNEQFFGPGTRLTVL.

The sample holds a few counts of this clonotype. The chain recombines TRBV6-5 with TRBJ2-5; no reliable D call. The germline gives CDR1 MNHEY, CDR2 SVGAGI. The CDR3 has 13 residues. V was trimmed by 0 bases and J by 4 bases, leaving 6 bases between them. The chain's CDR3 is CASSYSFRETQYF. CDR3 DNA: TGTGCCAGCAGTTACTCCTTCCGAGAGACCCAGTACTTC.

This clonotype was picked up many times. V and J are TRBV4-3 and TRBJ1-6; D remains ambiguous. V lost 0 bases, J lost 9 bases, and 9 bases lay in between. The CDR3 runs 14 residues. The germline CDR1 and CDR2 sequences are LGHNA and YSLEER. CDR3 amino acids: CASSQDQAGSPLHF. The CDR3 DNA reads TGCGCCAGCAGCCAAGATCAAGCGGGTTCACCCCTCCACTTT.

This clonotype showed up many times. DNA for the CDR3: TGTGCCAGCAGCTCGGAGAGTCAACTAGCTGAGCAGTTCTTC. It translates to CASSSESQLAEQFF. J is TRBJ2-1 and V is TRBV7-9, with D maybe TRBD2 (6 bases). Germline CDR1 is SEHNR and CDR2 is FQNEAQ (reference sequence). The CDR3 contains 14 residues. Trimming cost V 4 bases and J 9 bases, with 16 bases left between them. The variable domain in full, completed from reference TRBV7-9 and TRBJ2-1, reads DTGVSQNPRHKITKRGQNVTFRCDPISEHNRLYWYRQTLGQGPEFLTYFQNEAQLEKSRLLSDRFSAERPKGSFSTLEIQRTEQGDSAMYLCASSSESQLAEQFFGPGTRLTVL.

This clonotype was found many times. V usage is TRBV3-1 and J usage is TRBJ1-4; the D is unclear. V gave up 1 base and J gave up 4 bases, with 7 bases separating them. CDR3 length equals 14 residues. CDR1 is LGHDT and CDR2 is YNNKEL in the germline V gene (reference sequence). The CDR3 DNA follows: TGTGCCAGCAGCCAAGCAACAGTTAATGAAAAACTGTTTTTT. Protein sequence: CASSQATVNEKLFF.

Only a few counts were recorded for this clonotype. This chain uses TRBV5-1 with TRBJ1-1; 9 nucleotides align to TRBD1. From germline, CDR1 is SGHRS and CDR2 YFSETQ. Unmatched junction bases numbered 6, after V lost 4 bases and J lost 5 bases. This CDR3 is built from 14 residues. The CDR3 nucleotides read TGCGCCAGCAGCATCGGGACAGGGTGGACTGAAGCTTTCTTT. Residues: CASSIGTGWTEAFF.

This chain links TRBV18 with TRBJ2-2, with D hard to call. Per the germline V gene, CDR1 is KGHSH and CDR2 is LQKENI. Trimming left V 3 bases short and J 1 base short, with 12 bases between. The CDR3 has 16 residues. CDR3 protein: CASSPLVRVNTGELFF. The CDR3 DNA sequence: TGTGCCAGCTCACCCCTCGTGAGAGTGAACACCGGGGAGCTGTTTTTT.

This chain links TRBV7-6 with TRBJ2-1; 11 bases fit TRBD1. Germline V CDR1 and CDR2: SGHVS, FNYEAQ. The CDR3 has 14 residues. V gave up 1 base and J gave up 12 bases; unmatched junction bases: 5. The chain's CDR3 is CASSLGDRGMVQFF. CDR3 nucleotides: TGTGCCAGCAGCTTAGGGGACAGGGGGATGGTGCAGTTCTTC.

The chain couples TRBV4-1 to TRBJ1-1; D is undetermined. The CDR3 has 13 residues. CDR1 and CDR2 from the germline V gene are MGHRA and YSYEKL. The V and J ends lost 0 bases and 5 bases respectively, with 7 bases between them. The DNA of the CDR3 is TGCGCCAGCAGCCAAGAAGGGCGGACTGAAGCTTTCTTT. It yields the protein CASSQEGRTEAFF.

This clonotype has more than one count but fewer than ten. The chain carries TRBV29-1 and TRBJ1-2; D is undetermined. Trimming shortened V by 7 bases and J by 7 bases, and 22 bases separated the two germline ends. From germline, CDR1 is SQVTM and CDR2 ANQGSEA. This CDR3 contains 14 residues. Written as DNA, the CDR3 is TGCAGCGACTCAAATGACGGCCATTCTGCTGGCTACACCTTC. This codes for CSDSNDGHSAGYTF.

The chain combines TRBV28 with TRBJ2-7; maybe TRBD1 (6 bases). The CDR3 contains 13 residues. Germline V gene data show CDR1 as MDHEN and CDR2 as SYDVKM. Trimming removed 10 bases at V and 6 bases at J, with 19 bases between. The CDR3 bases are TGTGCCACTGGGGGCATGTTGTCGGGCGAGCAGTACTTC. Amino acid sequence: CATGGMLSGEQYF. Full variable domain (remainder filled in from reference TRBV28 and TRBJ2-7): DVKVTQSSRYLVKRTGEKVFLECVQDMDHENMFWYRQDPGLGLRLIYFSYDVKMKEKGDIPEGYSVSREKKERFSLILESASTNQTSMYLCATGGMLSGEQYFGPGTRLTVT.

The chain uses TRBV5-6 and TRBJ2-5; 10 bases are shared with TRBD2. The CDR3 runs to 16 residues. J was trimmed by 1 base and V by 0 bases; bases with no gene match: 3. Germline assignment: CDR1 SGHDT and CDR2 YYEEEE. DNA for the CDR3: TGTGCCAGCAGCTTGGTAATAGCGGGGGGCCAAGAGACCCAGTACTTC. Translation gives CASSLVIAGGQETQYF.

This sequence joins TRBV6-5 and TRBJ2-7, with TRBD1 matching 9 bases. Trimming removed 5 bases from V and 7 bases from J; junction bases left unmatched: 6. Germline values: CDR1 MNHEY, CDR2 SVGAGI. The CDR3 covers 13 residues. CDR3 in amino acids: CASSRDRAREQYF. The CDR3 region has the DNA TGTGCCAGCAGTCGGGACAGGGCGCGAGAGCAGTACTTC.

CDR3 DNA sequence: TGCAGTGCTAGAGAGGACGGCCATGGGACTGAAGCTTTCTTT. This sequence encodes CSAREDGHGTEAFF. The chain employs TRBV20-1 and TRBJ1-1; D uncertain. The CDR3 spans 14 residues. Germline V gene data show CDR1 as DFQATT and CDR2 as SNEGSKA (reference sequence). Trimming removed 0 bases at V and 5 bases at J, with 13 bases between.